These 2 T cell receptor beta chains were sequenced from one sample in a study of blood T cells in healthy people across ages. Alongside a J-beta primer mix, a sample-barcoded 5' primer served in a second PCR lasting about 7 to 11 cycles. A single record per CDR3 protein comes from TCRdb applying MiXCR to the 5' RACE reads. The sample contains about 1,400,000 distinct CDR3 sequences, around 55% of which appear only once. The sample consisted of blood. The receptor set was obtained from a man between 18 and 29 years old in good health.

V and J are TRBV10-3 and TRBJ2-1; the D call may be TRBD1 or TRBD2 (5 bases each). The CDR3 sequence is 13 residues long. Germline V CDR1 and CDR2: ENHRY, SYGVKD. V was shortened by 11 bases and J by 2 bases, with 13 bases between the two germline ends. The CDR3 DNA sequence: TGTGCCTCCAGAGAGGGACCCTACAATGAGCAGTTCTTC. Translating it yields CASREGPYNEQFF.

This chain connects TRBV2 to TRBJ1-4; D is perhaps TRBD1 (5 bases). Germline CDR1 reads SNHLY; CDR2 reads FYNNEI. Trimming shortened V by 2 bases and J by 4 bases, and 11 bases separated the two germline ends. The CDR3 contains 15 residues. The CDR3: CASSERQGNNEKLFF. CDR3 coding DNA: TGTGCCAGCAGTGAAAGGCAGGGCAATAATGAAAAACTGTTTTTT.